This TCR beta chain was found in a study of blood T cell repertoires in COVID-19 (dated by TCRdb to the early 2020s). General notes on the study: The collaborator samples originated in the United States, Italy and Spain and spanned the acute and convalescent phases of COVID-19. Sample metadata almost always included a de-identified subject ID, COVID-19 status, age in years and sex. Deeply sampled blood TCRbeta repertoires from subjects exposed to, actively infected with, or recovered from COVID-19 were included in the dataset. The repertoires were made available in a free public database intended to serve as a resource for research on the immune response to SARS-CoV-2. The material from the prospective study consisted of cDNA or gDNA derived from T cells, B-cell-depleted T cells, or PBMCs. Where HLA class I and class II types were available, the types were taken from metadata supplied by the sample provider, not from assay-based typing. The samples were drawn from two sources: the first 160 participants of the ongoing ImmuneRACE study, and fewer than 1,500 subjects contributed by 6 global collaborators.

The collaborating institutions used their own protocols to collect whole blood in K2EDTA tubes. For TCRbeta analysis, collaborators shipped samples in one of three forms: frozen whole blood, isolated PBMCs, or DNA extracted from either of those sample types. Summary of the overall study and its limitations: Clinical and demographic metadata were provided uncurated, with the amount varying by source and participant.

In the case of this clone: The specificity of this receptor is unknown. The sample holds no much larger clone one base away, and base qualities are not on file.

Including cysteine and phenylalanine, the CDR3 has 13 amino acids. The entry retains the CDR3 DNA only, 39 bases that are in frame from base 1. At the junction V is shortened by 8 bases and J by 2 bases, with 10 bases in between. The germline V gene yields MDHEN for CDR1 and SYDVKM for CDR2. TCRbeta CDR3 regions were amplified from genomic DNA using the immunoSEQ Assay, a bias-controlled multiplex PCR. Per the authors' processing: Nucleated cell counts per sample were estimated from amplification of reference gene primers within the assay. Sequence reads were collapsed and filtered to measure the absolute abundance of every unique TCRbeta CDR3 rearrangement. For each sample, productive Simpson clonality was calculated as the square root of Simpson's diversity index over productive rearrangements. TCRdb provides this immuneACCESS table in a form limited to in-frame rearrangements. Some clones are lacking; in checked studies, under half of them reflect an unresolved V gene, and why the rest are absent is not known. V and J calls and clone size follow that table, whereas D and trimming were derived from the DNA. The sample includes about 400,000 clones, with around 89% observed a single time. The ten largest clones capture approximately 4.5% of the sample.

The specimen sequenced was peripheral blood. The sequence was obtained from a woman aged 25-40 years with acute or convalescent COVID-19. The V and J genes are TRBV28 and TRBJ1-3, with TRBD1 tentatively as D gene (6 bases match). CDR3 region: CASEGGPGNTIYF. In nucleotides, the sequence is TGTGCCAGCGAGGGGGGGCCTGGAAACACCATATATTTT.